The source of this T cell receptor beta chain is a study of PD-L1 blockade in urothelial cancer. Assay used: immunoSEQ multiplex PCR; TCRdb lists only in-frame clones, some missing. The sample carries some 120,000 clones, more than 85% recorded once. Time point specified: peripheral blood 6 weeks after treatment start. The sequence was obtained from a man between 60 and 70 years old with urothelial cancer. This specimen was PBMCs, taken around atezolizumab (anti-PD-L1) treatment.

CDR3 in amino acids: CASSLNGRDRPNGYTF. CDR3 coding DNA: TGTGCCAGCAGCTTAAACGGGCGGGACAGGCCGAATGGCTACACCTTC. V is TRBV7-8 and J is TRBJ1-2; 8 positions agree with TRBD1. CDR1 and CDR2 (germline): SGHVS, FQNEAQ. The V and J ends lost 2 bases and 6 bases, in that order; junction bases with no gene match: 11. The length of the CDR3 is 16 residues.